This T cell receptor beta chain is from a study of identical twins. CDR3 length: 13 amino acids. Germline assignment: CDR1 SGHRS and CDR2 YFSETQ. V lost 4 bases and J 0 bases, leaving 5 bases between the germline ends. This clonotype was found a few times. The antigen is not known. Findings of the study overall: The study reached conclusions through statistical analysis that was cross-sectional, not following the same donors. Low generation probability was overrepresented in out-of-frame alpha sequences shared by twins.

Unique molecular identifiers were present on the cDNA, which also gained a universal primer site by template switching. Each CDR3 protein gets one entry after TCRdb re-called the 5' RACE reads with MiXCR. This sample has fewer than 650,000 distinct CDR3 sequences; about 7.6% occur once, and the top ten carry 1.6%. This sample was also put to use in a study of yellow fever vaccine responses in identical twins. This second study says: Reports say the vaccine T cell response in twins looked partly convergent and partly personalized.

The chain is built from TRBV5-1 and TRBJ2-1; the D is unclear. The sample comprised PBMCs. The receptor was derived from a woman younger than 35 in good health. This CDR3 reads CASSNPSYNEQFF. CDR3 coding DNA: TGCGCCAGCAGCAACCCCTCCTACAATGAGCAGTTCTTC.